This passage covers 14 T cell receptor beta chains from one sample sequenced in a study of T cells in Graves' hyperthyroidism and ophthalmopathy. TCR beta CDR3 regions were amplified from RNA transcripts. HTBI primers were the set used in a first-round RT-PCR of the TCR CDR3. TCRdb reprocessed the multiplex PCR reads with MiXCR, giving one entry per CDR3 protein. The table shows approximately 400,000 distinct CDR3 sequences, with roughly 14% occurring only once. The sample taken for sequencing was blood. These receptors were taken from a man under 40 with Graves' hyperthyroidism that later progressed to Graves' ophthalmopathy.

This clonotype was seen repeatedly, ten times or more. The chain uses TRBV3-1 and TRBJ1-5; TRBD1 might be the D (5 bases). The CDR3 length is 15 residues. CDR1 is LGHDT, CDR2 YNNKEL, per germline (reference sequence). V was clipped by 3 bases and J by 4 bases, with 13 bases between them. CDR3 residues: CASSHGRGGNQPQHF. In DNA, the CDR3 is TGTGCCAGCAGCCACGGGAGGGGTGGTAATCAGCCCCAGCATTTT.

This clonotype was detected only a few times. The rearrangement joins TRBV7-9 to TRBJ1-3, with no clear D. The V gene's germline CDR1 is SEHNR and CDR2 FQNEAQ (reference sequence). The CDR3 totals 16 residues. Trimming took off 1 base at V and 0 bases at J, with 10 bases between the two ends. The CDR3 region is CASSLDGLNSGNTIYF. As DNA, the CDR3 is TGTGCCAGCAGCTTAGATGGACTGAACTCTGGAAACACCATATATTTT.

Many counts were recorded for this clonotype. The V gene is TRBV7-9, the J gene TRBJ2-5; D is unclear. CDR1 is SEHNR, CDR2 FQNEAQ, per germline (reference sequence). The CDR3 length is 14 residues. V was cut by 2 bases and J by 1 base, with 8 bases left in between. The CDR3 sequence: CASSLRRTQETQYF. The CDR3 DNA is TGTGCCAGCAGCTTAAGGCGTACCCAAGAGACCCAGTACTTC.

This clonotype was picked up many times. The V gene is TRBV24-1, the J gene TRBJ2-3; D is unclear. Germline-derived CDR1 and CDR2 are KGHDR and SFDVKD. The ends were cut back, 5 bases at V and 0 bases at J, with 14 bases in the middle. This CDR3 contains 16 residues. CDR3 bases: TGTGCCACCAGTGCCCAGCGTGAAGCTAGCACAGATACGCAGTATTTT. It translates to CATSAQREASTDTQYF.

V is TRBV27 and J is TRBJ2-7, with a weak D call TRBD1 (6 bases). Germline V lookup: CDR1 MNHEY, CDR2 SMNVEV (reference sequence). The CDR3 totals 14 residues. Trimming removed 4 bases at V and 6 bases at J, with 16 bases between. Here the CDR3 reads CASSYAGAFGEQYF. Here the CDR3 DNA reads TGTGCCAGCAGTTACGCAGGGGCCTTTGGCGAGCAGTACTTC.

This clonotype was observed a few times. The junction does not match germline at one end; this may be a read error. V is TRBV28 and J is TRBJ2-5; 9 bases line up with TRBD1. This CDR3 spans 13 amino acids. The V gene's germline CDR1 is MDHEN and CDR2 SYDVKM. The chain's CDR3 is CASSPGQGQTLYF. The CDR3 DNA reads TGTGCCAGCAGCCCCGGACAGGGGCAGACCCTGTACTTC. Variable domain in full (rest from reference TRBV28 and TRBJ2-5): DVKVTQSSRYLVKRTGEKVFLECVQDMDHENMFWYRQDPGLGLRLIYFSYDVKMKEKGDIPEGYSVSREKKERFSLILESASTNQTSMYLCASSPGQGQTLYFGPGTRLLVL.

This chain links TRBV14 with TRBJ1-6; no definite D call. Germline V CDR1 and CDR2: SGHDN, FVKESK. The ends were cut back, 4 bases at V and 14 bases at J, with 9 bases in the middle. The CDR3 contains 11 residues. The CDR3 here is CASSPSWTLHF. The CDR3 region has the DNA TGTGCCAGCAGCCCATCGTGGACCCTCCACTTT.

This clonotype was seen ten or more times. The chain couples TRBV10-3 to TRBJ1-2; a possible D gene is TRBD1 (5 bases). The CDR3 is made up of 12 amino acids. Germline loops: CDR1 ENHRY, CDR2 SYGVKD. V gave up 8 bases and J gave up 6 bases, with 13 bases separating them. The CDR3 DNA is TGTGCCATCCGTGGGACGTACGATGGCTACACCTTC. This translates into CAIRGTYDGYTF.

J is TRBJ1-1 and V is TRBV7-9; D remains unclear. This CDR3 spans 15 amino acids. Trimming left V 5 bases short and J 1 base short, with 14 bases between. CDR1 and CDR2 from the germline V gene are SEHNR and FQNEAQ (reference sequence). CDR3 loop: CASSPRNVGNTEAFF. CDR3 bases: TGTGCCAGCAGCCCTCGCAATGTAGGGAACACTGAAGCTTTCTTT.

This clonotype was found many times. The chain joins TRBV12-3 or TRBV12-4 to TRBJ2-2, with D perhaps TRBD2 (6 bases). CDR3 size: 16 residues. V was cut by 6 bases and J by 6 bases, with 20 bases left in between. In DNA form, the CDR3 reads TGTGCCAGCAGCCACGGGCGGGGAAGTTCTCCCGGGGAGCTGTTTTTT. Translation gives CASSHGRGSSPGELFF.

The CDR3 DNA reads as TGTGCCAGCAGCCAAGGGGTTAGGGAGCAGTACTTC. Translated, it gives CASSQGVREQYF. The J gene is TRBJ2-7, the V gene TRBV27; possibly TRBD1 for D (5 bases). CDR1 MNHEY and CDR2 SMNVEV come from the germline V gene (reference sequence). V was trimmed by 6 bases and J by 7 bases, leaving 13 bases between them. This CDR3 has 12 amino acids.

At least ten counts were recorded for this clonotype. The rearrangement uses TRBV2 and TRBJ1-2; D ambiguous. CDR1 is SNHLY and CDR2 is FYNNEI in the germline V gene. CDR3 length: 12 amino acids. The V and J ends lost 5 bases and 0 bases respectively, with 4 bases between them. The CDR3 DNA is TGTGCCAGCAGTAGAACTAACTATGGCTACACCTTC. Residues: CASSRTNYGYTF.

The sample holds many counts of this clonotype. V gene TRBV18 combines with J gene TRBJ2-7, with 10 positions matching TRBD1. CDR1 and CDR2 (germline): KGHSH, LQKENI. The CDR3 consists of 14 residues. With 5 bases clipped from V and 5 bases from J, the junction kept 6 bases outside the gene matches. The CDR3, as DNA: TGTGCCAGCTCAGCGGGACAGGGGCCAGACGAGCAGTACTTC. It specifies CASSAGQGPDEQYF.

In its sample, this clonotype was seen once. The chain uses TRBV5-1 and TRBJ2-6; TRBD1 matches 7 bases. Germline CDR1 reads SGHRS; CDR2 reads YFSETQ. The CDR3 has 15 amino acids. Trimming cost V 5 bases and J 2 bases; bases outside gene matches: 4. CDR3 in DNA: TGCGCCAGCAGTTTTCAGGGGGCTGGGGCCAACGTCCTGACTTTC. Protein product: CASSFQGAGANVLTF. The full variable domain, its missing parts supplied by reference TRBV5-1 and TRBJ2-6, is KAGVTQTPRYLIKTRGQQVTLSCSPISGHRSVSWYQQTPGQGLQFLFEYFSETQRNKGNFPGRFSGRQFSNSRSEMNVSTLELGDSALYLCASSFQGAGANVLTFGAGSRLTVL.